Listed here are 17 T cell receptor beta chains from one sample, sequenced in a study of blood T cell repertoires in COVID-19. Sequencing was performed with immunoSEQ multiplex PCR; in TCRdb, only in-frame clones are kept and a portion is missing. Altogether around 150,000 clones are present, roughly 80% being singletons, with the ten largest covering over 7%. The sample comprised peripheral blood. The receptors derive from a man in his fifties with active or convalescent COVID-19.

This rearrangement joins TRBV27 to TRBJ1-2, with D maybe TRBD1 (5 bases). The CDR3 is 11 amino acids. The ends were cut back, 9 bases at V and 6 bases at J, with 11 bases in the middle. The germline gives CDR1 MNHEY, CDR2 SMNVEV (reference sequence). CDR3 sequence: CARSAGDGYTF. The CDR3 DNA follows: TGTGCCAGGAGCGCGGGGGATGGCTACACCTTC.

The rearrangement joins TRBV10-1 to TRBJ2-2, with D perhaps TRBD2 (6 bases). V was clipped by 9 bases and J by 3 bases, with 14 bases between them. The CDR3 covers 14 residues. Looked up from germline, CDR1 is WNHNN and CDR2 is SYGVQD (reference sequence). CDR3 amino acids: CASRAGTHTGELFF. The CDR3 DNA sequence: TGCGCCAGTAGGGCGGGGACGCACACCGGGGAGCTGTTTTTT.

A note on this clone: Within the sample, other DNA sequences also encode this same CDR3. The chain combines TRBV3-1 (or the pseudogene TRBV3-2) with TRBJ2-7, with 8 bases fitting TRBD1. This CDR3 contains 15 residues. Per the germline V gene, CDR1 is LGHDT and CDR2 is YNNKEL (reference sequence). J gave up 7 bases and V 0 bases, and 8 bases lay outside the gene matches. The CDR3 DNA follows: TGTGCCAGCAGCCAAGAAGGCCAGGGGGCGCGGGAGCAGTACTTC. The encoded protein is CASSQEGQGAREQYF.

This clone was detected only once. This chain uses TRBV11-3 with TRBJ1-4, with 10 nucleotides matching TRBD1. The V and J ends lost 4 bases and 4 bases, in that order; junction bases with no gene match: 3. Germline-derived CDR1 and CDR2 are SGHNT and YENEEA. This CDR3 spans 15 amino acids. The CDR3 spells CASSSGTGDNEKLFF. The DNA of the CDR3 is TGTGCCAGCAGCTCAGGGACAGGGGATAATGAAAAACTGTTTTTT.

The rearrangement joins TRBV18 to TRBJ1-4; tentative D call: TRBD1 (5 bases). The germline V gene has CDR1 KGHSH and CDR2 LQKENI. This CDR3 has 14 residues. V lost 3 bases and J 10 bases, leaving 15 bases between the germline ends. This chain's CDR3 is CASSPTVMHGKLFF. Written as DNA, the CDR3 is TGTGCCAGCTCACCGACAGTCATGCATGGAAAACTGTTTTTT.

This rearrangement joins TRBV7-2 to TRBJ2-7; D gene uncertain. Per germline, CDR1 SGHTA and CDR2 FQGNSA. This CDR3 has 11 residues. Deletions cut 5 bases from V and 1 base from J, with 3 bases between. The DNA of the CDR3 is TGTGCCAGCAGCCCGTCCTACGAGCAGTACTTC. The encoded protein is CASSPSYEQYF.

The chain links TRBV24-1 to TRBJ2-3; tentative D call: TRBD1 (6 bases). The CDR3 is 16 amino acids. Germline V lookup: CDR1 KGHDR, CDR2 SFDVKD. Trimming shortened V by 1 base and J by 2 bases, and 12 bases separated the two germline ends. The CDR3 protein is CATSDLAGDSTDTQYF. CDR3 sequence (DNA): TGTGCCACCAGTGATTTAGCAGGGGATTCCACAGATACGCAGTATTTT.

This clone was seen only a few times. The chain employs TRBV5-5 and TRBJ2-2, with D possibly being TRBD2 (6 bases). CDR3 length: 15 residues. Trimming took 3 bases from V and 6 from J, leaving 15 bases between them. Germline V CDR1 and CDR2: SGHKS, YYEKEE (reference sequence). The CDR3 DNA follows: TGTGCCAGCAGCTCCCTCGGGGGTGTCTCCGGGGAGCTGTTTTTT. Its protein is CASSSLGGVSGELFF. Full variable domain (remainder filled in from reference TRBV5-5 and TRBJ2-2): DAGVTQSPTHLIKTRGQQVTLRCSPISGHKSVSWYQQVLGQGPQFIFQYYEKEERGRGNFPDRFSARQFPNYSSELNVNALLLGDSALYLCASSSLGGVSGELFFGEGSRLTVL.

The chain uses TRBV5-4 and TRBJ2-5; TRBD1 is a possible D gene (5 bases). Germline CDR1 is SGHNT and CDR2 is YYREEE (reference sequence). The CDR3 contains 14 residues. V dropped 0 bases and J dropped 2 bases, with 8 bases sitting between them. CDR3 protein: CASSLGQGQETQYF. For the CDR3, the DNA is TGTGCCAGCAGCTTGGGGCAGGGACAAGAGACCCAGTACTTC.

Regarding this clone: Other DNA sequences in this sample translate to the same CDR3. The CDR3 DNA sequence: TGTGCCAGCAGTCCCCTCGGACAGGGGGCTTCCTACGAGCAGTACTTC. Protein: CASSPLGQGASYEQYF. This sequence joins TRBV27 and TRBJ2-7; 11 nucleotides line up with TRBD1. CDR1 is MNHEY and CDR2 is SMNVEV in the germline V gene (reference sequence). There are 16 residues in the CDR3. With V trimmed by 5 bases and J by 1 base, 7 bases remained unmatched.

This clone appeared many times. J is TRBJ1-6 and V is TRBV6-6, with D possibly matching TRBD1 (6 bases). Germline V gene data show CDR1 as MNHNY and CDR2 as SVGAGI (reference sequence). CDR3 size: 14 residues. The V end was cut by 7 bases, the J end by 8 bases, with 15 bases between. CDR3 nucleotide sequence: TGTGCCAGCACCCCGGACAGACCTGATTCACCCCTCCACTTT. Its translation is CASTPDRPDSPLHF.

J is TRBJ1-1 and V is TRBV12-2. TRBV12-2 is a recognized pseudogene. The CDR3 is made up of 13 amino acids. CDR3 residues: CASRLRPNTEAFF. Here the CDR3 DNA reads TGTGCAAGTCGCTTGCGGCCGAACACTGAAGCTTTCTTT.

The sample holds a few counts of this clone. The chain has TRBV2 and TRBJ2-7, with 8 bases that match TRBD2. The CDR3 length is 15 residues. Germline lookup yields CDR1 SNHLY and CDR2 FYNNEI. J lost 5 bases, V lost 2 bases, and 8 bases had no gene match. CDR3 amino acids: CASSESGTSAHEQYF. CDR3 coding DNA: TGTGCCAGCAGTGAATCGGGGACTAGTGCTCACGAGCAGTACTTC.

The V gene is TRBV19, the J gene TRBJ1-6; 10 bases map to TRBD1. The CDR3 contains 14 residues. The junction had 9 bases not matched to a gene; V was cut back by 5 bases and J by 14 bases. Germline loops: CDR1 LNHDA, CDR2 SQIVND (reference sequence). The CDR3 sequence: CASSYRDRGDSLHF. CDR3 bases: TGTGCCAGTAGTTACCGGGACAGGGGCGACTCCCTCCACTTT.

The J gene is TRBJ1-1, the V gene TRBV6-1; the match to TRBD1 covers 8 bases. Germline values: CDR1 MNHNS, CDR2 SASEGT. The CDR3 runs 16 residues. The trim removed 1 base at V and 3 bases at J, leaving 7 bases unmatched. The chain's CDR3 is CASSEGAGGVYTEAFF. The CDR3 DNA reads as TGTGCCAGCAGTGAAGGGGCAGGGGGCGTATACACTGAAGCTTTCTTT.

The chain combines TRBV11-1 with TRBJ1-2; the D is unclear. Germline V gene lookup returns CDR1 SGHAT and CDR2 FQDESV (reference sequence). V shed 5 bases and J shed 6 bases, with 19 bases lying between them. The CDR3 sequence is 15 residues long. The CDR3 bases are TGTGCCAGCAGCCCCGGGGTCTCGCCTTTAAATGGCTACACCTTC. Its translation: CASSPGVSPLNGYTF.

The chain links TRBV9 to TRBJ1-1, with D possibly matching TRBD1 (5 bases). Germline CDR1 and CDR2: SGDLS and YYNGEE. V was cut by 0 bases and J by 4 bases, with 10 bases left in between. This CDR3 contains 14 residues. The CDR3 DNA reads as TGTGCCAGCAGCGTAGGTCAGGGTATCACTGAAGCTTTCTTT. Translating gives CASSVGQGITEAFF.